The 4 T cell receptor beta chains listed next were all sequenced from one sample in a study of shared clonotypes between healthy human individuals. Only in-frame clones appear in the TCRdb table, and some are missing; sequencing was by immunoSEQ multiplex PCR. Of about 2 million clones in the sample, 85% to 95% were seen once. Sequencing was done on a sample of naive CD4+ T cells sorted from blood. Subset denoted: CD45RA+ positively selected. These receptors were obtained from a man aged 18 to 30 in good health.

The chain joins TRBV30 to TRBJ1-5; D may be TRBD1 (5 bases). CDR1 GTSNPN and CDR2 SVGIG come from the germline V gene (reference sequence). This CDR3 comprises 14 residues. V lost 5 bases, J lost 4 bases, and 15 bases lay in between. The CDR3 here is CAWGDGKGNQPQHF. The CDR3 DNA reads as TGTGCCTGGGGGGACGGAAAAGGTAATCAGCCCCAGCATTTT.

The CDR3 spells CASSQDRGASGIETQYF. The CDR3 DNA follows: TGCGCCAGCAGCCAAGATCGAGGAGCTAGCGGGATAGAGACCCAGTACTTC. V usage is TRBV4-1 and J usage is TRBJ2-5; TRBD2 matches 9 bases. Trimming at V came to 0 bases and at J to 4 bases, leaving 9 bases not matched to a gene. CDR1 MGHRA and CDR2 YSYEKL come from the germline V gene. The CDR3 contains 17 residues.

The chain is built from TRBV21-1 and TRBJ2-7; the D call TRBD1 from the table was never checked on the DNA. TRBV21-1 is labeled a pseudogene. This CDR3 is 14 amino acids long. CDR3 bases: TGTGCCAGCAGCATCCGGGACAGGGCCCACGAGCAGTACTTC. Its translation is CASSIRDRAHEQYF.

This chain connects TRBV7-8 to TRBJ1-4; 8 bases agree with TRBD1. Germline trimming cut 4 bases from V and 7 bases from J; bases unmatched to any gene: 14. The CDR3 is made up of 17 amino acids. Germline V lookup: CDR1 SGHVS, CDR2 FQNEAQ. The CDR3 bases are TGTGCCAGCAGCTCCGGACAGGGTGTCGGACGGAGTGAAAAACTGTTTTTT. This codes for CASSSGQGVGRSEKLFF. Variable domain in full (rest from reference TRBV7-8 and TRBJ1-4): GAGVSQSPRYKVAKRGQDVALRCDPISGHVSLFWYQQALGQGPEFLTYFQNEAQLDKSGLPSDRFFAERPEGSVSTLKIQRTQQEDSAVYLCASSSGQGVGRSEKLFFGSGTQLSVL.